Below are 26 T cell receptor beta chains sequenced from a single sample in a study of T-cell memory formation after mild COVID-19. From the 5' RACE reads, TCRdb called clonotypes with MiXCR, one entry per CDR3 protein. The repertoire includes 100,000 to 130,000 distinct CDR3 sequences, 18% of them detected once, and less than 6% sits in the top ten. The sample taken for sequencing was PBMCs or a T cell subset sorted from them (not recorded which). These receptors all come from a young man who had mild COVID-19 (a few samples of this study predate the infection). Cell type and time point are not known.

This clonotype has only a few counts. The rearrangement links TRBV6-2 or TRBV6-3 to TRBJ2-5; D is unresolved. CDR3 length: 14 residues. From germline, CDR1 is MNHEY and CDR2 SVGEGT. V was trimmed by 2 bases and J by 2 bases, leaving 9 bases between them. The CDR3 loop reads CASSYGAVQETQYF. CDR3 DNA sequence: TGTGCCAGCAGTTACGGAGCAGTTCAAGAGACCCAGTACTTC.

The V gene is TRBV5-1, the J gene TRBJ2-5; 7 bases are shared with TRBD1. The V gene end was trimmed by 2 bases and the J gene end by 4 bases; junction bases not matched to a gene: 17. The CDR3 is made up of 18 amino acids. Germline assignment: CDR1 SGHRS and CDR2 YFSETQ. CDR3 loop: CASSLPRTTGKSGETQYF. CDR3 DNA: TGCGCCAGCAGCTTACCACGAACGACAGGGAAGTCGGGAGAGACCCAGTACTTC.

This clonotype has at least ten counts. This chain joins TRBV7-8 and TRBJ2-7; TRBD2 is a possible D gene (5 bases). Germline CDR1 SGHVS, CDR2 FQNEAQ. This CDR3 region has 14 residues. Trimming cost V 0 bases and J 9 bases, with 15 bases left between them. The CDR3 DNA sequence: TGTGCCAGCAGCTTAGCGGACGGGGTAGGGAGGCAGTACGTC. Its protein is CASSLADGVGRQYV.

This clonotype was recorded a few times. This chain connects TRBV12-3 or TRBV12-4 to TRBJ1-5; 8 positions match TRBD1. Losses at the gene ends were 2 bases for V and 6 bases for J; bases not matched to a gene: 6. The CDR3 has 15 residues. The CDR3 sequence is CASSLQGARSQPQHF. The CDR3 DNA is TGTGCCAGCAGTTTACAGGGGGCGCGGAGTCAGCCCCAGCATTTT.

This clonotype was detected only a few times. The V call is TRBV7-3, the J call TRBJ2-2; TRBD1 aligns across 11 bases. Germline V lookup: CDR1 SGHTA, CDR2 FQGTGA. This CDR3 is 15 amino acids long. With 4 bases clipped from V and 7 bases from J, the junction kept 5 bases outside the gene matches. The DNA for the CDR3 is TGTGCCAGCAGCTCCGGGACAGGGGGTGACGGGGAGCTGTTTTTT. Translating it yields CASSSGTGGDGELFF. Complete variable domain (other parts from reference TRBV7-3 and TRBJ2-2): GAGVSQTPSNKVTEKGKYVELRCDPISGHTALYWYRQSLGQGPEFLIYFQGTGAADDSGLPNDRFFAVRPEGSVSTLKIQRTERGDSAVYLCASSSGTGGDGELFFGEGSRLTVL.

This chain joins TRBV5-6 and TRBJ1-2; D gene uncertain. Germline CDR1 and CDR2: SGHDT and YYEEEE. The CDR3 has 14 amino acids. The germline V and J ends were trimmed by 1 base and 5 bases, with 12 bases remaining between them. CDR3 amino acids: CASSLLGSPYGYTF. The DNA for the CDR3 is TGTGCCAGCAGCTTGCTGGGCAGCCCTTATGGCTACACCTTC. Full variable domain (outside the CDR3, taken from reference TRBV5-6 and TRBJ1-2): DAGVTQSPTHLIKTRGQQVTLRCSPKSGHDTVSWYQQALGQGPQFIFQYYEEEERQRGNFPDRFSGHQFPNYSSELNVNALLLGDSALYLCASSLLGSPYGYTFGSGTRLTVV.

The CDR3 DNA reads TGTGCCAGCAGTGGTGTGGCGACTGAAGCTTTCTTT. Translating it yields CASSGVATEAFF. The chain has TRBV6-5 and TRBJ1-1; D call uncertain. CDR3 length: 12 amino acids. CDR1 is MNHEY and CDR2 is SVGAGI in the germline V gene. Trimming pared 5 bases from V and 5 bases from J, leaving 9 bases between.

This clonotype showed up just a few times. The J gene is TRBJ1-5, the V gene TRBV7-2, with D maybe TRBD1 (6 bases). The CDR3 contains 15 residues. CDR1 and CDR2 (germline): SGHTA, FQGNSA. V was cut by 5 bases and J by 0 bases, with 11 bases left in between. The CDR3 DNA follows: TGTGCCAGCAGCCCTGGGACATTTAGCAATCAGCCCCAGCATTTT. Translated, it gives CASSPGTFSNQPQHF.

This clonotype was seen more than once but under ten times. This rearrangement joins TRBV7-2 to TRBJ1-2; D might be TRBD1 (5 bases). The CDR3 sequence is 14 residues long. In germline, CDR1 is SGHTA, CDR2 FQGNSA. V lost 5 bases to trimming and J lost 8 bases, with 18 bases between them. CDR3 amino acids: CASSPGAESRGYTF. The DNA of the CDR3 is TGTGCCAGCAGCCCCGGGGCTGAAAGTCGGGGCTACACCTTC.

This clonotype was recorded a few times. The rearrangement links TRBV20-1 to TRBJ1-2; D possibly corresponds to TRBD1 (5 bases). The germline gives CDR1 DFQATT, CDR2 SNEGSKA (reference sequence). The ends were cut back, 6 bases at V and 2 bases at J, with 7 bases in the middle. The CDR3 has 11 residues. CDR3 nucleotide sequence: TGCAGTGCCGGACACAACTATGGCTACACCTTC. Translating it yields CSAGHNYGYTF.

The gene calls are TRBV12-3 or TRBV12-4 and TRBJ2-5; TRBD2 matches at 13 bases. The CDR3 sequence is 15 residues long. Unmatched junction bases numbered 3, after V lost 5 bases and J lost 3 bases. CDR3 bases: TGTGCCAGCAGTCCACTAGCGGGGGGGAAAGAGACCCAGTACTTC. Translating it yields CASSPLAGGKETQYF.

The CDR3: CATSRVRAGGPEQYF. As DNA, the CDR3 is TGTGCCACCAGCAGAGTCCGGGCGGGCGGACCCGAGCAGTACTTC. The chain recombines TRBV15 with TRBJ2-7; TRBD2 might be the D (5 bases). The CDR3 runs 15 residues. CDR1 and CDR2 (germline): LNHNV, YYDKDF (reference sequence). The V end lost 1 base, the J end lost 6 bases, and 16 bases lay between the germline ends.

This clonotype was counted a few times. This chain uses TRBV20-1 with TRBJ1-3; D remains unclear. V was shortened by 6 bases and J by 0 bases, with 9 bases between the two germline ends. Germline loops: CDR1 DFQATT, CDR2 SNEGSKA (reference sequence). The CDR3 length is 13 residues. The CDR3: CSASPTSGNTIYF. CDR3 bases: TGCAGTGCGTCGCCTACCTCTGGAAACACCATATATTTT.

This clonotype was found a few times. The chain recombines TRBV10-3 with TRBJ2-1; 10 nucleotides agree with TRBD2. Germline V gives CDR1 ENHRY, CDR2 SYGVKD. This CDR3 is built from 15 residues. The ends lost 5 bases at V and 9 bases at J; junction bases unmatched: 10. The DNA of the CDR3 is TGTGCCATCAGTCCTCATAGCGGGGGGCCGGGTGAGCAGTTCTTC. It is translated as CAISPHSGGPGEQFF.

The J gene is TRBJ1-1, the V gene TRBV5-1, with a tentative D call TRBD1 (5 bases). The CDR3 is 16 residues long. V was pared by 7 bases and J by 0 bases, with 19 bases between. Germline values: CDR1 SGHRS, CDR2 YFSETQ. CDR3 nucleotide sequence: TGCGCCAGCCGGGGGGACCAAGGAGGCCTGAACACTGAAGCTTTCTTT. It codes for CASRGDQGGLNTEAFF.

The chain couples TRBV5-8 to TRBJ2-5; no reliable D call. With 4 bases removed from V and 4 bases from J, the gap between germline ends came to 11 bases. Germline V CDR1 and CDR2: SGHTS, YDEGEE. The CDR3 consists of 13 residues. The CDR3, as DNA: TGTGCCAGCAGCACTTATGCCCGAGAGACCCAGTACTTC. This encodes CASSTYARETQYF.

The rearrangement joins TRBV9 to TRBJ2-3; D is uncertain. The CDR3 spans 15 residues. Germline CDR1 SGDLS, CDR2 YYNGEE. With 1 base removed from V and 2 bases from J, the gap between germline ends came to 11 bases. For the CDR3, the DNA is TGTGCCAGCAGCGTACTCTCCGGATACACAGATACGCAGTATTTT. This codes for CASSVLSGYTDTQYF.

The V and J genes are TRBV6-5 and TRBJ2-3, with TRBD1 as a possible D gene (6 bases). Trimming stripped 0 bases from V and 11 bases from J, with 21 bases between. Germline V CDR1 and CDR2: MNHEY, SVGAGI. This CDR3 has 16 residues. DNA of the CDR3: TGTGCCAGCAGTTACTCGGGACATCCGCGGCTTGTAGGGCAGTATTTT. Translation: CASSYSGHPRLVGQYF.

The CDR3 DNA sequence: TGTGCCAGCAGTCTCAGGGGATCGAGGGGCTACACCTTC. Translation: CASSLRGSRGYTF. V and J are TRBV12-3 or TRBV12-4 and TRBJ1-2; a weak D match, TRBD1 (6 bases). The CDR3 extends over 13 amino acids. Trimming took off 5 bases at V and 8 bases at J, with 15 bases between the two ends.

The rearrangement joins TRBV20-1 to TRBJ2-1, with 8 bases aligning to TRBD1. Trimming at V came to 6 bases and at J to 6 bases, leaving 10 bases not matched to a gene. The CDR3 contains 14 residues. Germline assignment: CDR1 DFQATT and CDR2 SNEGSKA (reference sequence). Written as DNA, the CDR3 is TGCAGTGCAATGACAGGGGAATGGCCCAATGAGCAGTTCTTC. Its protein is CSAMTGEWPNEQFF.

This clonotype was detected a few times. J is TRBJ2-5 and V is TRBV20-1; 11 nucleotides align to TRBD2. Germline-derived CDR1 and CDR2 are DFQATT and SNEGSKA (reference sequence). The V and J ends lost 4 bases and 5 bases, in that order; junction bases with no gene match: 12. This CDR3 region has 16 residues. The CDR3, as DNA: TGCAGTGCTAACCTTCTCCTAGCGGGGGGTCAGGAGACCCAGTACTTC. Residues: CSANLLLAGGQETQYF.

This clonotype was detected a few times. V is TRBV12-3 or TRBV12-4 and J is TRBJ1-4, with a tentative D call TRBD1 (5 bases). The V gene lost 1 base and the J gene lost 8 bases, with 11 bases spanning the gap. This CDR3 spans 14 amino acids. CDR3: CASSLVGEGEKLFF. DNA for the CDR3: TGTGCCAGCAGTTTAGTAGGGGAAGGAGAAAAACTGTTTTTT.

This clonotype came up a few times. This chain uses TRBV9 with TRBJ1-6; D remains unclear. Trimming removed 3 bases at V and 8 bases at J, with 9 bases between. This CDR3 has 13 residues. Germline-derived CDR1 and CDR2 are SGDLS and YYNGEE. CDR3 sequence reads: CASSETVDSPLHF. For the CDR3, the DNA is TGTGCCAGCAGCGAAACTGTGGATTCACCCCTCCACTTT.

CDR3 residues: CASIRTEANYGYTF. DNA for the CDR3: TGTGCCAGCATCCGGACAGAAGCTAACTATGGCTACACCTTC. This chain uses TRBV6-6 with TRBJ1-2; D might be TRBD1 (6 bases). The V gene's germline CDR1 is MNHNY and CDR2 SVGAGI (reference sequence). This CDR3 is 14 amino acids long. Trimming shortened V by 7 bases and J by 0 bases, and 12 bases separated the two germline ends.

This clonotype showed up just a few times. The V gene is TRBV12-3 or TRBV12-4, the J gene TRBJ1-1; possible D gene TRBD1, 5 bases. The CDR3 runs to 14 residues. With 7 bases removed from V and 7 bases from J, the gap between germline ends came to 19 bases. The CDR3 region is CASTPGGSRVEAFF. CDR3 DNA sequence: TGTGCCAGCACCCCGGGAGGGTCCAGGGTTGAAGCTTTCTTT.

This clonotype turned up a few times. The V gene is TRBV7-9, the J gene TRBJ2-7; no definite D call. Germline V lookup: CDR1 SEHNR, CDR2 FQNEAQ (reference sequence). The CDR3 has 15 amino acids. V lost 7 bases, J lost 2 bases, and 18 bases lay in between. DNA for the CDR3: TGTGCCAGCACCATAAGGAGCCAGGTCCCCTACGAGCAGTACTTC. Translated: CASTIRSQVPYEQYF.